A single sample is the source of the 20 T cell receptor beta chains below, sequenced in a study of T-cell memory formation after mild COVID-19. TCRdb re-analysed the 5' RACE reads in MiXCR, keeping a single row per CDR3 protein. The data show roughly 410,000 distinct CDR3 sequences, with 20% to 25% seen just once and around 8.7% held by the top ten. Sequencing was performed on PBMCs or a T cell subset sorted from them (not recorded which). These receptors all stem from an adult woman who had mild COVID-19 (a few samples of this study predate the infection). Cell type and time point are not known.

This clonotype was seen only a few times. The V and J genes are TRBV5-1 and TRBJ1-1; no clear D gene. The CDR3 extends over 12 amino acids. Trimming shortened V by 5 bases and J by 1 base, and 6 bases separated the two germline ends. Germline V gene data show CDR1 as SGHRS and CDR2 as YFSETQ. In nucleotides, the CDR3 is TGCGCCAGCAGTGGGAAGAACACTGAAGCTTTCTTT. Protein: CASSGKNTEAFF.

This clonotype occurred once. V gene TRBV6-2 or TRBV6-3 combines with J gene TRBJ1-4, with D possibly matching TRBD1 (5 bases). CDR3 size: 15 residues. Per germline, CDR1 MNHEY and CDR2 SVGEGT. Trimming removed 5 bases at V and 7 bases at J, with 17 bases between. The CDR3 coding sequence is TGTGCCAGCAGTACCCTACAGGCCCGCGGTGAAAAACTGTTTTTT. This codes for CASSTLQARGEKLFF.

The chain is built from TRBV7-2 and TRBJ1-1, with unresolved D. This CDR3 spans 14 amino acids. CDR1 is SGHTA and CDR2 is FQGNSA in the germline V gene. The V gene lost 5 bases and the J gene lost 4 bases, with 14 bases spanning the gap. The CDR3, as DNA: TGTGCCAGCAGCCTCGGACCCTTGGGCACTGAAGCTTTCTTT. This gives the protein CASSLGPLGTEAFF.

In this sample, this clonotype turned up a few times. V usage is TRBV16 and J usage is TRBJ1-6; no clear D gene. Deletions cut 4 bases from V and 8 bases from J, with 12 bases between. Germline V gene sequence: CDR1 KGHSY, CDR2 FQNENV. The CDR3 sequence is 14 residues long. CDR3 sequence (DNA): TGTGCCAGCAGCCCACCTCACATGGATTCACCCCTCCACTTT. Its protein is CASSPPHMDSPLHF.

The table lists this clonotype with a few counts. This CDR3 is CSASQGFSTDTQYF. DNA of the CDR3: TGCAGTGCCTCTCAGGGATTTAGCACAGATACGCAGTATTTT. This sequence joins TRBV20-1 and TRBJ2-3, with a tentative D call TRBD1 (5 bases). The V gene lost 6 bases and the J gene lost 0 bases, with 13 bases spanning the gap. The CDR3 is 14 amino acids. CDR1 is DFQATT and CDR2 is SNEGSKA in the germline V gene (reference sequence).

The chain links TRBV18 to TRBJ2-1, with 10 bases identical to TRBD1. V trimming: 2 bases; J trimming: 9 bases; junction bases outside the gene matches: 7. This CDR3 spans 15 amino acids. The germline V gene encodes CDR1 KGHSH and CDR2 LQKENI. The CDR3 loop is CASSPGGTGVGEQFF. CDR3 nucleotide sequence: TGTGCCAGCTCACCAGGAGGGACAGGGGTCGGTGAGCAGTTCTTC.

The V call is TRBV6-6, the J call TRBJ1-1, with 9 positions matching TRBD1. The CDR3 has 16 amino acids. In germline, CDR1 is MNHNY, CDR2 SVGAGI (reference sequence). V shed 6 bases, J shed 1 base, and the junction held 9 bases outside the gene matches. CDR3 sequence (DNA): TGTGCCAGCAGACAAACAGGGGGCGAACGGAACACTGAAGCTTTCTTT. The encoded protein is CASRQTGGERNTEAFF.

This clonotype was observed a handful of times. This chain joins TRBV4-2 and TRBJ1-5; 7 positions agree with TRBD1. This CDR3 has 13 amino acids. The V gene's germline CDR1 is LGHNA and CDR2 YNFKEQ. Germline trimming cut 3 bases from V and 5 bases from J; bases unmatched to any gene: 1. Here the CDR3 DNA reads TGTGCCAGCAGCCAGGGGACAGATCAGCCCCAGCATTTT. Its protein product is CASSQGTDQPQHF.

CDR3 nucleotide sequence: TGTGCCAGCAGCCCTCCAGACCGGGACAGGGCTGATGGCTACACCTTC. This codes for CASSPPDRDRADGYTF. V and J are TRBV3-2 and TRBJ1-2; the table gives TRBD1 as D, unverified against the DNA. TRBV3-2 is a listed pseudogene. The CDR3 consists of 16 residues.

The chain has TRBV29-1 and TRBJ2-1, with D maybe TRBD1 (5 bases). The CDR3 covers 12 residues. V was cut by 0 bases and J by 6 bases, with 6 bases left in between. Germline assignment: CDR1 SQVTM and CDR2 ANQGSEA. CDR3 bases: TGCAGCGTTGAAGACAGGGCCAATGAGCAGTTCTTC. This gives the protein CSVEDRANEQFF.

This clonotype was counted only a few times. The chain links TRBV12-3 or TRBV12-4 to TRBJ2-1, with D possibly matching TRBD1 (5 bases). The V and J ends lost 6 bases and 5 bases respectively, with 11 bases between them. The CDR3 consists of 13 residues. The CDR3 spells CASRRSGNNEQFF. The CDR3 DNA is TGTGCCAGCAGACGGTCAGGGAACAATGAGCAGTTCTTC.

CDR3 region: CASSEVVGRAFF. In DNA, the CDR3 is TGTGCCAGCAGTGAAGTAGTCGGGCGGGCTTTCTTT. The J gene is TRBJ1-1, the V gene TRBV6-1; D not certain. CDR1 is MNHNS and CDR2 is SASEGT in the germline V gene. V lost 1 base, J lost 11 bases, and 11 bases lay in between. The CDR3 length is 12 residues.

This clonotype has a handful of counts. The chain carries TRBV7-7 and TRBJ2-5; 11 positions agree with TRBD1. V dropped 3 bases and J dropped 4; count of bases not matched to a gene: 4. The V gene's germline CDR1 is SSHAT and CDR2 FNYEAQ (reference sequence). The CDR3 runs to 15 residues. The DNA for the CDR3 is TGTGCCAGCAGCTTGTGGACAGGGGGCTCAGAGACCCAGTACTTC. Residues: CASSLWTGGSETQYF.

The V gene is TRBV7-2, the J gene TRBJ2-1, with 12 bases matching TRBD2. This CDR3 has 16 amino acids. The germline CDR1 and CDR2 sequences are SGHTA and FQGNSA. Trimming took 5 bases from V and 8 from J; bases not matched to a gene: 10. The CDR3 nucleotides are TGTGCCAGCAGCCGAGATTCTAGCGGGAGGGCCTATGAGCAGTTCTTC. This codes for CASSRDSSGRAYEQFF.

This clonotype has only a few counts. CDR3 in amino acids: CASSSGQGYNSPLHF. The DNA for the CDR3 is TGTGCCAGCAGTTCCGGACAGGGGTATAATTCACCCCTCCACTTT. V usage is TRBV6-5 and J usage is TRBJ1-6; 9 bases fit TRBD1. The CDR3 spans 15 residues. With 4 bases clipped from V and 4 bases from J, the junction kept 2 bases outside the gene matches. Looked up from germline, CDR1 is MNHEY and CDR2 is SVGAGI.

The rearrangement uses TRBV7-2 and TRBJ2-3, with D possibly matching TRBD2 (7 bases). V lost 6 bases, J lost 1 base, and 11 bases lay in between. The CDR3 is 14 residues long. Per the germline V gene, CDR1 is SGHTA and CDR2 is FQGNSA. This CDR3 reads CASRRGGGTDTQYF. DNA of the CDR3: TGTGCCAGCAGACGAGGGGGGGGCACAGATACGCAGTATTTT.

This clonotype showed up just a few times. The chain is built from TRBV15 and TRBJ2-7; 7 bases line up with TRBD2. The V gene's germline CDR1 is LNHNV and CDR2 YYDKDF (reference sequence). Trimming cost V 4 bases and J 0 bases; bases outside gene matches: 6. The CDR3 extends over 15 amino acids. The CDR3 region is CATSKNGGYSYEQYF. The CDR3 DNA reads as TGTGCCACCAGCAAGAACGGGGGGTACTCCTACGAGCAGTACTTC.

The table lists this clonotype with many counts. The chain carries TRBV20-1 and TRBJ2-3, with TRBD2 identical over 9 bases. Per the germline V gene, CDR1 is DFQATT and CDR2 is SNEGSKA (reference sequence). The CDR3 loop spans 15 amino acids. Trimming cost V 5 bases and J 7 bases; bases outside gene matches: 13. The chain's CDR3 is CSAYPPGLAVNTQYF. The CDR3 bases are TGCAGTGCTTATCCCCCGGGACTAGCAGTTAATACGCAGTATTTT.

The V and J genes are TRBV5-1 and TRBJ2-1; D not certain. Trimming shortened V by 5 bases and J by 1 base, and 10 bases separated the two germline ends. This CDR3 comprises 14 residues. In germline, CDR1 is SGHRS, CDR2 YFSETQ. DNA for the CDR3: TGCGCCAGCAGGCTTGGGGAATCCTACAATGAGCAGTTCTTC. Amino acids: CASRLGESYNEQFF. The variable domain in full, completed from reference TRBV5-1 and TRBJ2-1, reads KAGVTQTPRYLIKTRGQQVTLSCSPISGHRSVSWYQQTPGQGLQFLFEYFSETQRNKGNFPGRFSGRQFSNSRSEMNVSTLELGDSALYLCASRLGESYNEQFFGPGTRLTVL.

The genes are TRBV20-1 and TRBJ2-1; tentatively, D is TRBD1 (6 bases). V gave up 0 bases and J gave up 4 bases, with 13 bases separating them. This CDR3 is built from 15 residues. In germline, CDR1 is DFQATT, CDR2 SNEGSKA (reference sequence). The CDR3 is CSARDQWGPYNEQFF. The DNA for the CDR3 is TGCAGTGCTAGAGATCAGTGGGGGCCGTACAATGAGCAGTTCTTC.